These 30 T cell receptor beta chains were all obtained from the same sample, sequenced in a study of T cell responses to AZD1222 COVID-19 vaccine. Sequencing was performed with immunoSEQ multiplex PCR; in TCRdb, only in-frame clones are kept and a portion is missing. The table lists around 190,000 clones, approximately 86% of them singletons. This specimen consisted of peripheral blood, obtained 28 days after the second AZD1222 dose. The receptors stem from an adult who received the AZD1222 COVID-19 vaccine.

This clone showed up just a few times. The CDR3 DNA is TGTGCCAGCAGCCGGGACAGCGCGGGGAGCAATCAGCCCCAGCATTTT. It encodes CASSRDSAGSNQPQHF. The chain links TRBV7-2 to TRBJ1-5, with 7 nucleotides matching TRBD1. The CDR3 sequence is 16 residues long. Germline loops: CDR1 SGHTA, CDR2 FQGNSA. Losses at the gene ends were 5 bases for V and 1 base for J; bases not matched to a gene: 8. Supplemented by reference TRBV7-2 and TRBJ1-5, the full variable domain reads GAGVSQSPSNKVTEKGKDVELRCDPISGHTALYWYRQSLGQGLEFLIYFQGNSAPDKSGLPSDRFSAERTGGSVSTLTIQRTQQEDSAVYLCASSRDSAGSNQPQHFGDGTRLSIL.

The chain has TRBV6-2 or TRBV6-3 and TRBJ2-3; TRBD2 aligns across 7 bases. The ends lost 0 bases at V and 1 base at J; junction bases unmatched: 7. The CDR3 has 17 amino acids. The germline gives CDR1 MNHEY, CDR2 SVGEGT. This CDR3 is CASSYSGLVLRTDTQYF. Written as DNA, the CDR3 is TGTGCCAGCAGTTACTCAGGACTAGTTCTCCGCACAGATACGCAGTATTTT.

As concerns this clone: In the same sample, other DNA sequences code for this CDR3. The chain is built from TRBV7-2 and TRBJ1-5; TRBD1 agrees at 9 bases. This CDR3 has 14 residues. Trimming removed 5 bases from V and 2 bases from J; junction bases left unmatched: 1. CDR1 and CDR2 from the germline V gene are SGHTA and FQGNSA. The CDR3 DNA is TGTGCCAGCAGCAGACAGGGGGGCAATCAGCCCCAGCATTTT. It specifies CASSRQGGNQPQHF.

This chain joins TRBV5-1 and TRBJ1-1; a weak D match, TRBD1 (5 bases). The V end was cut by 2 bases, the J end by 1 base, with 12 bases between. CDR3 length: 15 amino acids. CDR1 is SGHRS, CDR2 YFSETQ, per germline. In nucleotides, the CDR3 is TGCGCCAGCAGCTTTAGGGCAGGGTCGAACACTGAAGCTTTCTTT. It encodes CASSFRAGSNTEAFF.

The chain couples TRBV18 to TRBJ1-1; possible D gene TRBD1, 6 bases. The CDR3 is made up of 15 amino acids. The germline CDR1 and CDR2 sequences are KGHSH and LQKENI. The V end lost 3 bases, the J end lost 3 bases, and 14 bases lay between the germline ends. CDR3 sequence reads: CASSPFTGRDTEAFF. The CDR3 bases are TGTGCCAGCTCACCCTTTACAGGGAGGGACACTGAAGCTTTCTTT.

The chain recombines TRBV9 with TRBJ2-4; 7 positions agree with TRBD1. Germline-derived CDR1 and CDR2 are SGDLS and YYNGEE. CDR3 length: 13 amino acids. J lost 7 bases, V lost 4 bases, and 5 bases had no gene match. The CDR3 is CASSSSRGNIQYF. In nucleotides, the CDR3 is TGTGCCAGCAGCTCGAGCAGGGGGAACATTCAGTACTTC. The full variable domain, its missing parts supplied by reference TRBV9 and TRBJ2-4, is DSGVTQTPKHLITATGQRVTLRCSPRSGDLSVYWYQQSLDQGLQFLIQYYNGEERAKGNILERFSAQQFPDLHSELNLSSLELGDSALYFCASSSSRGNIQYFGAGTRLSVL.

The rearrangement joins TRBV30 to TRBJ1-2; TRBD1 aligns across 8 bases. After removal of 2 bases from V and 8 bases from J, the junction contained 10 bases not matched to a gene. There are 14 residues in the CDR3. Germline V gives CDR1 GTSNPN, CDR2 SVGIG (reference sequence). The CDR3 region has the DNA TGTGCCTGGAGTACCCAGGGACAGGTACTCGGCTACACCTTC. Translation gives CAWSTQGQVLGYTF.

The J gene is TRBJ1-1, the V gene TRBV5-1; 11 nucleotides match TRBD1. Germline CDR1 SGHRS, CDR2 YFSETQ. V gave up 1 base and J gave up 4 bases; unmatched junction bases: 6. This CDR3 contains 16 residues. The CDR3 sequence is CASSLRPGTGGTEAFF. Here the CDR3 DNA reads TGCGCCAGCAGCTTGAGGCCCGGGACAGGGGGCACTGAAGCTTTCTTT.

The V and J genes are TRBV7-2 and TRBJ1-1; D is perhaps TRBD1 (6 bases). The CDR3 runs to 15 residues. Between the trimmed V and J ends, which lost 5 bases and 1 base, there was a span of 14 bases. Germline V gene data show CDR1 as SGHTA and CDR2 as FQGNSA. CDR3 in DNA: TGTGCCAGCAGCCTAGGGGGAGGGAGGAACACTGAAGCTTTCTTT. It encodes CASSLGGGRNTEAFF.

The genes are TRBV30 and TRBJ2-1; the D gene is possibly TRBD1 (5 bases). V was cut by 2 bases and J by 0 bases, with 8 bases left in between. This CDR3 is built from 14 residues. The germline gives CDR1 GTSNPN, CDR2 SVGIG (reference sequence). Written as DNA, the CDR3 is TGTGCCTGGAGTCCAGGGATCTCCTACAATGAGCAGTTCTTC. This sequence encodes CAWSPGISYNEQFF.

The rearrangement joins TRBV5-8 to TRBJ1-6; the D gene is possibly TRBD1 (5 bases). The CDR3 has 14 residues. Germline-derived CDR1 and CDR2 are SGHTS and YDEGEE. The germline V and J ends were trimmed by 0 bases and 7 bases, with 8 bases remaining between them. CDR3 sequence (DNA): TGTGCCAGCAGCTTGGTCAGGGAGAATTCACCCCTCCACTTT. Its protein is CASSLVRENSPLHF.

The V call is TRBV6-4, the J call TRBJ2-2; TRBD2 matches at 10 bases. Germline-derived CDR1 and CDR2 are MRHNA and SNTAGT. This CDR3 contains 15 residues. J gave up 5 bases and V 2 bases, and 2 bases lay outside the gene matches. The CDR3 sequence is CASSDTSGATGELFF. CDR3 nucleotides: TGTGCCAGCAGTGACACTAGCGGGGCGACCGGGGAGCTGTTTTTT.

The gene calls are TRBV5-5 and TRBJ2-1; a weak D match, TRBD2 (5 bases). Per the germline V gene, CDR1 is SGHKS and CDR2 is YYEKEE (reference sequence). The V and J ends lost 0 bases and 7 bases respectively, with 17 bases between them. CDR3 length: 16 amino acids. The CDR3 region has the DNA TGTGCCAGCAGCTTGGTGTTTGCGGACGGGGAGAATGAGCAGTTCTTC. Its protein product is CASSLVFADGENEQFF.

This rearrangement joins TRBV20-1 to TRBJ1-1; TRBD1 aligns across 8 bases. The CDR3 runs 14 residues. CDR1 DFQATT and CDR2 SNEGSKA come from the germline V gene (reference sequence). The V and J ends lost 3 bases and 1 base, in that order; junction bases with no gene match: 4. The CDR3 bases are TGCAGTGCTAGTTGGGGACAGGAGAACACTGAAGCTTTCTTT. Translating gives CSASWGQENTEAFF.

The V gene is TRBV3-1 (or the pseudogene TRBV3-2), the J gene TRBJ1-3; D is unclear. Germline assignment: CDR1 LGHDT and CDR2 YNNKEL (reference sequence). The V end lost 1 base, the J end lost 1 base, and 8 bases lay between the germline ends. This CDR3 is 15 amino acids long. CDR3 sequence reads: CASSQASTSGNTIYF. CDR3 DNA sequence: TGTGCCAGCAGCCAAGCCAGTACTTCTGGAAACACCATATATTTT.

The chain joins TRBV6-2 or TRBV6-3 to TRBJ2-3; D possibly corresponds to TRBD1 (5 bases). CDR1 is MNHEY, CDR2 SVGEGT, per germline. There are 16 residues in the CDR3. V lost 4 bases, J lost 4 bases, and 18 bases lay in between. The DNA of the CDR3 is TGTGCCAGCAGTTTCAGTGCGCGCAGGGTGGCAGATACGCAGTATTTT. Protein sequence: CASSFSARRVADTQYF.

V gene TRBV7-9 combines with J gene TRBJ1-2; TRBD1 matches at 7 bases. Germline CDR1 SEHNR, CDR2 FQNEAQ (reference sequence). The J segment lost 7 bases and the V segment lost 4 bases, leaving 6 bases of the junction unmatched. This CDR3 has 13 amino acids. The DNA for the CDR3 is TGTGCCAGCAGCTACCTAGGGACAGTTGGCTACACCTTC. Protein sequence: CASSYLGTVGYTF.

This sequence joins TRBV11-2 and TRBJ2-1; possible D gene TRBD2, 5 bases. The length of the CDR3 is 14 residues. Per germline, CDR1 SGHAT and CDR2 FQNNGV. The V end was cut by 5 bases, the J end by 1 base, with 9 bases between. The CDR3 DNA reads as TGTGCCAGCAGCCCCACTAGATCCTACAATGAGCAGTTCTTC. It yields the protein CASSPTRSYNEQFF.

The V gene is TRBV3-1 (or the pseudogene TRBV3-2), the J gene TRBJ1-3, with D possibly being TRBD1 (5 bases). This CDR3 comprises 15 residues. Looked up from germline, CDR1 is LGHDT and CDR2 is YNNKEL (reference sequence). V lost 7 bases and J lost 0, with 13 bases in between. The CDR3 nucleotides read TGTGCCAGCACCCCCCTGGGGGGCTCTGGAAACACCATATATTTT. Its translation: CASTPLGGSGNTIYF.

CDR3: CASSLGIDIIRGSTALPYEQYF. The CDR3 DNA is TGTGCCAGCAGTTTAGGGATAGACATCATCCGGGGAAGTACTGCTCTTCCCTACGAGCAGTACTTC. The chain employs TRBV28 and TRBJ2-7; perhaps TRBD2 as D (5 bases). V lost 2 bases and J lost 2, with 34 bases in between. Germline CDR1 and CDR2: MDHEN and SYDVKM. The CDR3 length is 22 residues.

This clone was seen more than once but under ten times. V and J are TRBV5-1 and TRBJ1-1, with 7 nucleotides matching TRBD1. The CDR3 length is 18 residues. Germline V gene lookup returns CDR1 SGHRS and CDR2 YFSETQ. V gave up 4 bases and J gave up 0 bases; unmatched junction bases: 15. The CDR3 region is CASSPKGGYPFMNTEAFF. The DNA for the CDR3 is TGCGCCAGCAGCCCGAAAGGGGGCTACCCGTTCATGAACACTGAAGCTTTCTTT.

The chain carries TRBV6-5 and TRBJ1-1; D unclear. The V and J ends lost 7 bases and 1 base respectively, with 10 bases between them. CDR3 size: 13 residues. The germline CDR1 and CDR2 sequences are MNHEY and SVGAGI. The CDR3 sequence: CASILGKNTEAFF. CDR3 DNA: TGTGCCAGCATTCTAGGAAAGAACACTGAAGCTTTCTTT.

This chain uses TRBV11-1 with TRBJ2-6; D remains ambiguous. The CDR3 is made up of 14 amino acids. V lost 3 bases, J lost 1 base, and 4 bases lay in between. Germline assignment: CDR1 SGHAT and CDR2 FQDESV (reference sequence). This CDR3 reads CASSFGSGANVLTF. The CDR3 DNA reads as TGTGCCAGCAGCTTTGGATCTGGGGCCAACGTCCTGACTTTC.

This chain links TRBV3-1 (or the pseudogene TRBV3-2) with TRBJ2-1; D is undetermined. From germline, CDR1 is LGHDT and CDR2 YNNKEL (reference sequence). The ends were cut back, 1 base at V and 9 bases at J, with 7 bases in the middle. This CDR3 is built from 12 residues. The CDR3 here is CASSQVEGEQFF. CDR3 nucleotide sequence: TGTGCCAGCAGCCAAGTCGAAGGTGAGCAGTTCTTC.

This chain uses TRBV18 with TRBJ2-2; D is unclear. From germline, CDR1 is KGHSH and CDR2 LQKENI. The CDR3 runs 19 residues. Trimming stripped 4 bases from V and 0 bases from J, with 21 bases between. The CDR3 protein is CASSLKGPTESANTGELFF. In DNA form, the CDR3 reads TGTGCCAGCTCACTCAAAGGTCCAACGGAATCAGCGAACACCGGGGAGCTGTTTTTT.

The chain uses TRBV18 and TRBJ1-1; 9 nucleotides align to TRBD1. Unmatched junction bases numbered 8, after V lost 6 bases and J lost 0 bases. Germline V gene data show CDR1 as KGHSH and CDR2 as LQKENI. This CDR3 has 16 residues. Here the CDR3 DNA reads TGTGCCAGCTCGCCGGACAGGGGACTAATGAACACTGAAGCTTTCTTT. Encoded protein: CASSPDRGLMNTEAFF.

The V and J genes are TRBV9 and TRBJ1-3, with 10 bases lining up with TRBD1. J gave up 0 bases and V 0 bases, and 6 bases lay outside the gene matches. The CDR3 sequence is 18 residues long. The V gene's germline CDR1 is SGDLS and CDR2 YYNGEE. In DNA, the CDR3 is TGTGCCAGCAGCGTAGACACGGGACAGGGGCACTCTGGAAACACCATATATTTT. It translates to CASSVDTGQGHSGNTIYF. Based on the CDR3 plus reference TRBV9 and TRBJ1-3, the full variable domain is DSGVTQTPKHLITATGQRVTLRCSPRSGDLSVYWYQQSLDQGLQFLIQYYNGEERAKGNILERFSAQQFPDLHSELNLSSLELGDSALYFCASSVDTGQGHSGNTIYFGEGSWLTVV.

V usage is TRBV27 and J usage is TRBJ1-6, with D hard to call. Germline V gene data show CDR1 as MNHEY and CDR2 as SMNVEV (reference sequence). V lost 4 bases and J lost 1, with 20 bases in between. The CDR3 runs 19 residues. Here the CDR3 reads CASSSGGRGIGSYNSPLHF. In nucleotides, the CDR3 is TGTGCCAGCAGTTCGGGAGGACGTGGGATTGGGTCCTATAATTCACCCCTCCACTTT.

The chain employs TRBV7-2 and TRBJ2-7; 10 bases map to TRBD2. CDR3 length: 16 amino acids. Trimming cost V 1 base and J 5 bases; bases outside gene matches: 8. Germline V gene lookup returns CDR1 SGHTA and CDR2 FQGNSA. Here the CDR3 DNA reads TGTGCCAGCAGCTTAGAAAGCGGGGGGGCCGGGCACGAGCAGTACTTC. Encoded protein: CASSLESGGAGHEQYF.

The V call is TRBV18, the J call TRBJ2-6; D call uncertain. There are 18 residues in the CDR3. Trimming removed 1 base at V and 0 bases at J, with 13 bases between. CDR1 and CDR2 from the germline V gene are KGHSH and LQKENI. The CDR3 region is CASSPLGNSYSGANVLTF. The CDR3, as DNA: TGTGCCAGCTCACCACTGGGTAACTCTTACTCTGGGGCCAACGTCCTGACTTTC.